The rows below give T cell receptor beta chains drawn from one sample of a study of cytomegalovirus exposure and HLA in healthy donors. Method: immunoSEQ multiplex PCR; TCRdb's copy keeps in-frame clones and lacks some. The sample lists 200,000 to 250,000 clones, around 88% seen once, with 2.9% in the top ten. The source material was PBMCs. These receptor sequences come from a woman aged 18-35 years in good health and CMV-seronegative. Both conserved end residues are part of each CDR3. D genes are given only for firm matches. Clone size is not always given. Where it is, it says once, few, many or a class for expanded clones.

clone size: -; D gene: TRBD1; J gene: TRBJ1-2; V gene: TRBV19; CDR3 DNA: TGTGCCAGTAGTATGACCCGGGACAGGGGGCCTTTCCGTTATGGCTACACCTTC; CDR3 protein: CASSMTRDRGPFRYGYTF
clone size: -; D gene: -; J gene: TRBJ1-2; V gene: TRBV10-3; CDR3 DNA: TGTGCCATCAGTACCACCGCCGGGACCGCAGGGGATGGCTACACCTTC; CDR3 protein: CAISTTAGTAGDGYTF
clone size: -; D gene: -; J gene: TRBJ1-2; V gene: TRBV4-2; CDR3 DNA: TGTGCCAGCAGCCAGGCCCCGGGGGGGTACTCTAACTATGGCTACACCTTC; CDR3 protein: CASSQAPGGYSNYGYTF
clone size: -; D gene: TRBD1; J gene: TRBJ1-2; V gene: TRBV30; CDR3 DNA: TGTGCCTGGGACCCGACAGGGTGGGATGGCTACACCTTC; CDR3 protein: CAWDPTGWDGYTF
clone size: -; D gene: TRBD2; J gene: TRBJ2-7; V gene: TRBV6-5; CDR3 DNA: TGTGCCAGCAGTTACTCAGCGGGAGGGCCCCACGAGCAGTACTTC; CDR3 protein: CASSYSAGGPHEQYF
clone size: -; D gene: TRBD2; J gene: TRBJ2-7; V gene: TRBV27; CDR3 DNA: TGTGCCAGCAGTTCCACAAGACTAGCGGGAACCTACGAGCAGTACTTC; CDR3 protein: CASSSTRLAGTYEQYF
clone size: -; D gene: -; J gene: TRBJ2-7; V gene: TRBV7-6; CDR3 DNA: TGTGCCAGCAGCTCTGGACAAAACTACGAGCAGTACTTC; CDR3 protein: CASSSGQNYEQYF
clone size: -; D gene: -; J gene: TRBJ1-2; V gene: TRBV28; CDR3 DNA: TGTGCCAGCAGTTTAAACGGGGGGTTAGGCCGGCGGGGTCAGGAAAATGGCTACACCTTC; CDR3 protein: CASSLNGGLGRRGQENGYTF
clone size: -; D gene: TRBD2; J gene: TRBJ2-5; V gene: TRBV30; CDR3 DNA: TGTGCCTGGAGCCTTGGGGGGGAAGAGACCCAGTACTTC; CDR3 protein: CAWSLGGEETQYF
clone size: -; D gene: -; J gene: TRBJ2-5; V gene: TRBV5-6; CDR3 DNA: TGTGCCAGCAGCCCGGACGGAGGAGCTCCAGAGACCCAGTACTTC; CDR3 protein: CASSPDGGAPETQYF
clone size: -; D gene: TRBD1; J gene: TRBJ2-5; V gene: TRBV11-2; CDR3 DNA: TGTGCCAGCAGCTACGGACAGGTAGCCCCCCGAAGGGAGACCCAGTACTTC; CDR3 protein: CASSYGQVAPRRETQYF
clone size: once; D gene: -; J gene: TRBJ1-2; V gene: TRBV7-9; CDR3 DNA: TGTGCCAGCAGCTTGGTCCTGGGAGGGGGACGAGTCTATGGCTACACCTTC; CDR3 protein: CASSLVLGGGRVYGYTF
clone size: -; D gene: -; J gene: TRBJ2-3; V gene: TRBV4-1; CDR3 DNA: TGCGCCAGCAGCCAAGATCTTGGAGCAGATACGCAGTATTTT; CDR3 protein: CASSQDLGADTQYF
clone size: -; D gene: -; J gene: TRBJ1-1; V gene: TRBV19; CDR3 DNA: TGTGCCAGTATCGGTGCCTCGGGAGCTTTCTTT; CDR3 protein: CASIGASGAFF
clone size: -; D gene: -; J gene: TRBJ1-2; V gene: TRBV6-5; CDR3 DNA: TGTGCCAGCAGCTCAACAGGGTCGTCCGGCTACACCTTC; CDR3 protein: CASSSTGSSGYTF
clone size: -; D gene: -; J gene: TRBJ2-1; V gene: TRBV18; CDR3 DNA: TGTGCCAGTAAGCCGGCAGGGCAATACAATGAGCAGTTCTTC; CDR3 protein: CASKPAGQYNEQFF
clone size: -; D gene: -; J gene: TRBJ1-1; V gene: TRBV9; CDR3 DNA: TGTGCCAGCAGCGTATCAGGGAGGGACACTGAAGCTTTCTTT; CDR3 protein: CASSVSGRDTEAFF
clone size: -; D gene: TRBD2; J gene: TRBJ2-3; V gene: TRBV27; CDR3 DNA: TGTGCCAGCAGTTTGGCTAGCGGAAAACCAGATACGCAGTATTTT; CDR3 protein: CASSLASGKPDTQYF
clone size: -; D gene: -; J gene: TRBJ2-1; V gene: TRBV19; CDR3 DNA: TGTGCCAGTAGTACTATTACAGGCGGCAATGAGCAGTTCTTC; CDR3 protein: CASSTITGGNEQFF
clone size: -; D gene: TRBD2; J gene: TRBJ2-7; V gene: TRBV27; CDR3 DNA: TGTGCCAGCAGTTTGACTAGCGAACTTCCCTACGAGCAGTACTTC; CDR3 protein: CASSLTSELPYEQYF
clone size: -; D gene: -; J gene: TRBJ1-2; V gene: TRBV30; CDR3 DNA: TGTGCCTGGAGCCCCCCCAGGTGGGACTATGGCTACACCTTC; CDR3 protein: CAWSPPRWDYGYTF
clone size: -; D gene: TRBD1; J gene: TRBJ2-6; V gene: TRBV7-8; CDR3 DNA: TGTGCCAGCAGCTTAGGTTACAGGGGACCCTCTGGGGCCAACGTCCTGACTTTC; CDR3 protein: CASSLGYRGPSGANVLTF
clone size: -; D gene: -; J gene: TRBJ2-1; V gene: TRBV7-3; CDR3 DNA: TGTGCCAGCAGCCCCGACACCTCCTACAATGAGCAGTTCTTC; CDR3 protein: CASSPDTSYNEQFF
clone size: -; D gene: TRBD1; J gene: TRBJ2-5; V gene: TRBV5-1; CDR3 DNA: TGCGCCAGCAGCTTGGGACAGGGGGCAGTATCTCAAGAGACCCAGTACTTC; CDR3 protein: CASSLGQGAVSQETQYF
clone size: -; D gene: -; J gene: TRBJ2-3; V gene: TRBV9; CDR3 DNA: TGTGCCAGCAGCGTAGGGCCGGGAAGCACAGATACGCAGTATTTT; CDR3 protein: CASSVGPGSTDTQYF
clone size: -; D gene: -; J gene: TRBJ1-5; V gene: TRBV6-7; CDR3 DNA: TGTGCCAGCAGTTACTCGTGCTTGAAGCTTCGGACACCGGGGGGAAATCAGCCCCAGCATTTT; CDR3 protein: CASSYSCLKLRTPGGNQPQHF
clone size: -; D gene: -; J gene: TRBJ2-1; V gene: TRBV2; CDR3 DNA: TGTGCCAGCCGAATGCGCGAAAGCTCCTACAATGAGCAGTTCTTC; CDR3 protein: CASRMRESSYNEQFF
clone size: -; D gene: TRBD1; J gene: TRBJ1-3; V gene: TRBV29-1; CDR3 DNA: TGCAGCGTTTGGGGACAGGCCGCCGGAAACACCATATATTTT; CDR3 protein: CSVWGQAAGNTIYF
clone size: -; D gene: -; J gene: TRBJ2-7; V gene: TRBV28; CDR3 DNA: TGTGCCAGCAGTTTTCTGCGGTCCTACGAGCAGTACTTC; CDR3 protein: CASSFLRSYEQYF
clone size: few; D gene: -; J gene: TRBJ2-7; V gene: TRBV7-6; CDR3 DNA: TGTGCCAGCAGCTTACTGTGGCGGGAGAATCCCAGGGGCGAGCAGTACTTC; CDR3 protein: CASSLLWRENPRGEQYF
clone size: -; D gene: TRBD2; J gene: TRBJ2-7; V gene: TRBV5-4; CDR3 DNA: TGTGCCAGCAGCTCGGGGGGTTTGAGGGCCTCCACAAATTACGAGCAGTACTTC; CDR3 protein: CASSSGGLRASTNYEQYF
clone size: -; D gene: TRBD1; J gene: TRBJ1-4; V gene: TRBV4-1; CDR3 DNA: TGCGCCAGCAGCCAAGCCCCGGGACAGGGTTTTGAAAAACTGTTTTTT; CDR3 protein: CASSQAPGQGFEKLFF
clone size: -; D gene: -; J gene: TRBJ2-1; V gene: TRBV27; CDR3 DNA: TGTGCCAGCAGTTTGGGCGCGAAGCCCTACAATGAGCAGTTCTTC; CDR3 protein: CASSLGAKPYNEQFF
clone size: -; D gene: -; J gene: TRBJ1-1; V gene: TRBV2; CDR3 DNA: TGTGCCAGCAACCAGAATATGAACACTGAAGCTTTCTTT; CDR3 protein: CASNQNMNTEAFF
clone size: -; D gene: -; J gene: TRBJ1-1; V gene: TRBV15; CDR3 DNA: TGTGCCACCAGCAGAGATCGGCAGGCGAATGAAGCTTTCTTT; CDR3 protein: CATSRDRQANEAFF
clone size: once; D gene: -; J gene: TRBJ2-1; V gene: TRBV18; CDR3 DNA: TGTGCCAGCTCACCTCCACTAACTACCTACAATGAGCAGTTCTTC; CDR3 protein: CASSPPLTTYNEQFF
clone size: -; D gene: -; J gene: TRBJ1-2; V gene: TRBV28; CDR3 DNA: TGTGCCAGCAGTCCCGACAGGTTCTATGGCTACACCTTC; CDR3 protein: CASSPDRFYGYTF
clone size: -; D gene: TRBD1; J gene: TRBJ1-1; V gene: TRBV7-9; CDR3 DNA: TGTGCCAGCAGCTCGGACAGGGAGGCCACTGAAGCTTTCTTT; CDR3 protein: CASSSDREATEAFF
clone size: -; D gene: -; J gene: TRBJ2-7; V gene: TRBV9; CDR3 DNA: TGTGCCAGCAGCGTAGGGTCTAGGGCTAGCGACTACGAGCAGTACTTC; CDR3 protein: CASSVGSRASDYEQYF
clone size: -; D gene: TRBD1; J gene: TRBJ1-1; V gene: TRBV5-6; CDR3 DNA: TGTGCCAGCACCTCAGGGGGTCTGACTGAAGCTTTCTTT; CDR3 protein: CASTSGGLTEAFF
clone size: -; D gene: -; J gene: TRBJ2-3; V gene: TRBV7-3; CDR3 DNA: TGTGCCAGCAGCTTAGGTGGGAGGCGCACAGATACGCAGTATTTT; CDR3 protein: CASSLGGRRTDTQYF
clone size: -; D gene: -; J gene: TRBJ2-1; V gene: TRBV4-2; CDR3 DNA: TGTGCCAGCAGCCAAGATCAATCGGAGTTCAATGAGCAGTTCTTC; CDR3 protein: CASSQDQSEFNEQFF
clone size: -; D gene: TRBD1; J gene: TRBJ2-7; V gene: TRBV6-6; CDR3 DNA: TGTGCCAGCAGTGATACAGGGGGCGGCGAGCAGTACTTC; CDR3 protein: CASSDTGGGEQYF
clone size: -; D gene: TRBD2; J gene: TRBJ2-2; V gene: TRBV6-6; CDR3 DNA: TGTGCCAGCAGTTACTCGCTAGCGGGCAACACCGGGGAGCTGTTTTTT; CDR3 protein: CASSYSLAGNTGELFF
clone size: few; D gene: -; J gene: TRBJ2-7; V gene: TRBV19; CDR3 DNA: TGTGCCAGTAGTATACCTAGCAGCTACGAGCAGTACTTC; CDR3 protein: CASSIPSSYEQYF
clone size: -; D gene: -; J gene: TRBJ2-2; V gene: TRBV19; CDR3 DNA: TGTGCCAGTAGTGTGGGAGTTTTAAGGACCGGGGAGCTGTTTTTT; CDR3 protein: CASSVGVLRTGELFF
clone size: -; D gene: TRBD1; J gene: TRBJ2-1; V gene: TRBV13; CDR3 DNA: TGTGCCAGCGGGCAGGGGGATGGAGAGCAGTTCTTC; CDR3 protein: CASGQGDGEQFF
clone size: -; D gene: -; J gene: TRBJ2-6; V gene: TRBV2; CDR3 DNA: TGTGCCAGCAGTGAAGATGGGACAAATACGGGAGTCCTGACTTTC; CDR3 protein: CASSEDGTNTGVLTF
clone size: once; D gene: TRBD1; J gene: TRBJ1-4; V gene: TRBV2; CDR3 DNA: TGTGCCAGCCACCCGGGACAGGGCCTTACTAATGAAAAACTGTTTTTT; CDR3 protein: CASHPGQGLTNEKLFF
clone size: once; D gene: TRBD2; J gene: TRBJ2-2; V gene: TRBV11-3; CDR3 DNA: TGTGCCAGCAGCGACAGCGGGAGGGCCACCGGGGAGCTGTTTTTT; CDR3 protein: CASSDSGRATGELFF